This T cell receptor (beta chain) was captured by sequencing in a study of T cells in Graves' hyperthyroidism and ophthalmopathy. Patients counted as stable if ophthalmopathy did not develop within 18 months. Patients were aged 18 to 65, had disease duration under 2 months, and had newly diagnosed hyperthyroidism. Uncontrolled infections, other autoimmune diseases, pregnancy or lactation led to exclusion of patients. The CDR3 is made up of 15 amino acids. Looked up from germline, CDR1 is SGHRS and CDR2 is YFSETQ. J gave up 9 bases and V 4 bases, and 10 bases lay outside the gene matches. Researchers amplified the TCR beta CDR3 regions from RNA transcripts. The HTBI set primed first-round TCR CDR3 RT-PCR. TCRdb re-called the multiplex PCR reads through MiXCR, storing one row per CDR3 protein. The sample lists around 580,000 distinct CDR3 sequences; 16% were seen once.

The sequencing sample was made of blood. The origin of this receptor is a woman aged 18-29 years with Graves' hyperthyroidism. The V and J genes are TRBV5-1 and TRBJ2-1; 10 nucleotides line up with TRBD1. The CDR3 DNA sequence: TGCGCCAGCAGCGGGGACAGGGGACTAAATGTTGAGCAGTTCTTC. Amino acids: CASSGDRGLNVEQFF.